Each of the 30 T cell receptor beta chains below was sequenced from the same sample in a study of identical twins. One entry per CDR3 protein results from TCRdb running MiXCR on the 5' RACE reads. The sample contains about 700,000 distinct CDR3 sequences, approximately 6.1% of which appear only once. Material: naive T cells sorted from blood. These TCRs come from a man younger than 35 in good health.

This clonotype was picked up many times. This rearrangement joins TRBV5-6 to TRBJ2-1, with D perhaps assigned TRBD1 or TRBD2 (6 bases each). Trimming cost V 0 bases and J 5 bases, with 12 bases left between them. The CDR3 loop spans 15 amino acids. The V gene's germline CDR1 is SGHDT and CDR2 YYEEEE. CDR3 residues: CASSLVGGPNNEQFF. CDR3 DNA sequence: TGTGCCAGCAGCTTGGTGGGGGGCCCCAACAATGAGCAGTTCTTC.

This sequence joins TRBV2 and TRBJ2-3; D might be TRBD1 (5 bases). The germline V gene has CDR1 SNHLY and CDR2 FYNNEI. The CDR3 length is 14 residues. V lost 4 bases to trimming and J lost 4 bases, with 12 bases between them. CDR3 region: CASSAGQGADTQYF. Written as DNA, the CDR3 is TGTGCCAGCAGTGCCGGACAAGGGGCAGATACGCAGTATTTT.

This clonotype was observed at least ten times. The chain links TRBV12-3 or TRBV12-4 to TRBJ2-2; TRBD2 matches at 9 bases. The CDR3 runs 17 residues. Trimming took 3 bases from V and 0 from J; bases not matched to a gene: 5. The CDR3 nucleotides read TGTGCCAGCAGTTTCCCAGCGGGAGGCTCGAACACCGGGGAGCTGTTTTTT. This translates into CASSFPAGGSNTGELFF.

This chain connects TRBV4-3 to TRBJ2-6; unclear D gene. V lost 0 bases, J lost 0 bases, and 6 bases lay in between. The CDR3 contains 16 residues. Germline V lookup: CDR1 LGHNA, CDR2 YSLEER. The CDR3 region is CASSQDLGSGANVLTF. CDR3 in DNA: TGCGCCAGCAGCCAAGATTTAGGCTCTGGGGCCAACGTCCTGACTTTC.

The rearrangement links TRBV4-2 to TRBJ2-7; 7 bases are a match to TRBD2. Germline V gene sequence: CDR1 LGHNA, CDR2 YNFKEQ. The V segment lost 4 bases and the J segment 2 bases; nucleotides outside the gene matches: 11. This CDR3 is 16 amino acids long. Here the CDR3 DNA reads TGTGCCAGCAGCCGCCATTTTGGGGAGGGGACCTACGAGCAGTACTTC. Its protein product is CASSRHFGEGTYEQYF.

This CDR3 reads CASIRGLADTQYF. The CDR3 DNA sequence: TGTGCCAGCATTAGGGGGCTGGCAGATACGCAGTATTTT. V is TRBV5-5 and J is TRBJ2-3, with 7 nucleotides matching TRBD1. Germline V gene data show CDR1 as SGHKS and CDR2 as YYEKEE (reference sequence). This CDR3 is built from 13 residues. Trimming cost V 6 bases and J 4 bases; bases outside gene matches: 5. Together with reference TRBV5-5 and TRBJ2-3, the CDR3 gives the full variable domain: DAGVTQSPTHLIKTRGQQVTLRCSPISGHKSVSWYQQVLGQGPQFIFQYYEKEERGRGNFPDRFSARQFPNYSSELNVNALLLGDSALYLCASIRGLADTQYFGPGTRLTVL.

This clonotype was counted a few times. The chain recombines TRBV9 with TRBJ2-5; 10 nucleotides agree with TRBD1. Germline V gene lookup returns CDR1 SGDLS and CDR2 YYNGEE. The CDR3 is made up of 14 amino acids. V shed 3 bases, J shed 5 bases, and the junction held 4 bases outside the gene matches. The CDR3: CASSAGQGLETQYF. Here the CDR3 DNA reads TGTGCCAGCAGCGCGGGACAGGGGTTGGAGACCCAGTACTTC.

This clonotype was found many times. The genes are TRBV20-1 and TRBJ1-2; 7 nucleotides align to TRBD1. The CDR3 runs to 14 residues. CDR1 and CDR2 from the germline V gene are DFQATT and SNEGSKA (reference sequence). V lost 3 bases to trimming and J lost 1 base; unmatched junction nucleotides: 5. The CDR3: CSARETGVNYGYTF. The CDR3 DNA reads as TGCAGTGCTAGGGAAACAGGGGTTAACTATGGCTACACCTTC.

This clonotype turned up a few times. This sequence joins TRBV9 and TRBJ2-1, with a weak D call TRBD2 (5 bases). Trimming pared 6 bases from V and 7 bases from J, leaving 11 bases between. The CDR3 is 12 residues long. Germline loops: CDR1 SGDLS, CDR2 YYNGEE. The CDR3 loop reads CASTAAGNEQFF. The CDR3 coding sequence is TGTGCCAGCACAGCGGCAGGAAATGAGCAGTTCTTC.

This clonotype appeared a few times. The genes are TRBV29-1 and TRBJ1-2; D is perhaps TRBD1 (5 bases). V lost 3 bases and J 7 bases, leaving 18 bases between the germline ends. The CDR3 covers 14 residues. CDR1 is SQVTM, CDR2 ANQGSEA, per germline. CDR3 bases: TGCAGCGTTGACCGCTCGGCAGCGGGGGGTGGCTACACCTTC. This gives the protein CSVDRSAAGGGYTF.

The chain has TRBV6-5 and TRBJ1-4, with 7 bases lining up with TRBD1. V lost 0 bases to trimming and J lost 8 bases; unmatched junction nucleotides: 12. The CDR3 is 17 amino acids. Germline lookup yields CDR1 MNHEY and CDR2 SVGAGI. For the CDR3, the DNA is TGTGCCAGCAGTTACTCGTGGCAGGGGGTGGTAGGAGAAAAACTGTTTTTT. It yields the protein CASSYSWQGVVGEKLFF.

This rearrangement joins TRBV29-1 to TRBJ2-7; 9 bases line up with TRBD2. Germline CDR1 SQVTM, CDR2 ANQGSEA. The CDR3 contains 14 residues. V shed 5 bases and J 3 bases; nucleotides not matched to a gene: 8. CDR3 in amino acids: CSVSTSGDYYEQYF. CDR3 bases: TGCAGCGTTTCGACTAGCGGAGACTACTACGAGCAGTACTTC.

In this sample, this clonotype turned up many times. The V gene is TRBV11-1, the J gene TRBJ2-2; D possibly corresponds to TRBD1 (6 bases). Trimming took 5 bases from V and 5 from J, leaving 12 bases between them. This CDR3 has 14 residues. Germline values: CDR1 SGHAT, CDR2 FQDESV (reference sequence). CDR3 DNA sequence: TGTGCCAGCAGCCAGGACCAGGGGACCGGGGAGCTGTTTTTT. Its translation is CASSQDQGTGELFF.

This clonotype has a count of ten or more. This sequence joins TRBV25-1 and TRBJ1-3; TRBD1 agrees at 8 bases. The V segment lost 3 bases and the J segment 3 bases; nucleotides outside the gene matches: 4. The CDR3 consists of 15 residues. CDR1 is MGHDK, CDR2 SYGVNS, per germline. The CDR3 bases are TGTGCCAGCAGTGATTGGACAGGGAATGGAAACACCATATATTTT. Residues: CASSDWTGNGNTIYF.

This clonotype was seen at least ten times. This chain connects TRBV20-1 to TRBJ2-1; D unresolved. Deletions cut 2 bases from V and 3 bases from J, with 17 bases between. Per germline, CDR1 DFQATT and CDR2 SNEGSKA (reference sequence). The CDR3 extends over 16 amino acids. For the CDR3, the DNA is TGCAGTGCTAGATCGACTCGGGCGGAGATCTACAATGAGCAGTTCTTC. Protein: CSARSTRAEIYNEQFF.

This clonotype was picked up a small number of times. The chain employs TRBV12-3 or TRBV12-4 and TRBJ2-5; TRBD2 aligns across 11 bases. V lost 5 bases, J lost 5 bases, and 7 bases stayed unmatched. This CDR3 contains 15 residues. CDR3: CASSPSGLAVETQYF. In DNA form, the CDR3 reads TGTGCCAGCAGTCCCTCGGGACTAGCGGTGGAGACCCAGTACTTC.

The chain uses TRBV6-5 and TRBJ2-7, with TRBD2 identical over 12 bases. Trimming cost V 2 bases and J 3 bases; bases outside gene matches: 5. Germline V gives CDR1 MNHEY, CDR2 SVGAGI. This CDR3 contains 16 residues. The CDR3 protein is CASSYSRTSGDYEQYF. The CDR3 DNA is TGTGCCAGCAGTTACAGTCGGACTAGCGGGGACTACGAGCAGTACTTC.

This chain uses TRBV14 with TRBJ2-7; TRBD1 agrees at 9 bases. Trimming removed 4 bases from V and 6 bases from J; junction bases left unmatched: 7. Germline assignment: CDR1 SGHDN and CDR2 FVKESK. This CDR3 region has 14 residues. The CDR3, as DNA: TGTGCCAGCAGCCCGTCGGGACAGGGATCCGAGCAGTACTTC. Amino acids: CASSPSGQGSEQYF.

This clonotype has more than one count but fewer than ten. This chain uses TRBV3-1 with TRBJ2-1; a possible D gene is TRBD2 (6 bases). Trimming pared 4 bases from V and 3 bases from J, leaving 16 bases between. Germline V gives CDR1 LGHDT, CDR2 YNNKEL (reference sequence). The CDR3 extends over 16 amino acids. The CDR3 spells CASSRTWDWIYNEQFF. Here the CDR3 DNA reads TGTGCCAGCAGCCGTACTTGGGACTGGATCTACAATGAGCAGTTCTTC.

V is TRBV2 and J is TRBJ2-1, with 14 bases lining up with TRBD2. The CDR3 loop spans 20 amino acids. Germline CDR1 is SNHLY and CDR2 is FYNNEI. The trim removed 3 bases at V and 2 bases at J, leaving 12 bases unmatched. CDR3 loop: CASSDSGLAGGTPTYNEQFF. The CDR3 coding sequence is TGTGCCAGCAGTGATTCAGGACTAGCGGGAGGAACGCCCACCTACAATGAGCAGTTCTTC.

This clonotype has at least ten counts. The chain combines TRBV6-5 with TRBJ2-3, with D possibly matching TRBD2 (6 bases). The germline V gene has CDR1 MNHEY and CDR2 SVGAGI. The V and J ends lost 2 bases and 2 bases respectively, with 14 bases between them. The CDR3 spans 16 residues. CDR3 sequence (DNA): TGTGCCAGCAGTTACGAACTAGGCGGGGACACAGATACGCAGTATTTT. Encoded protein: CASSYELGGDTDTQYF.

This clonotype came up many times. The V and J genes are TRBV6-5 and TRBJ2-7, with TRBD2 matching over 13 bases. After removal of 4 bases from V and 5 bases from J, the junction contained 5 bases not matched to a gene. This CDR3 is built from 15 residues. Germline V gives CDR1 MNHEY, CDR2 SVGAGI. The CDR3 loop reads CASSSGLAGKDEQYF. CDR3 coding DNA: TGTGCCAGCAGTTCGGGACTAGCGGGAAAGGACGAGCAGTACTTC.

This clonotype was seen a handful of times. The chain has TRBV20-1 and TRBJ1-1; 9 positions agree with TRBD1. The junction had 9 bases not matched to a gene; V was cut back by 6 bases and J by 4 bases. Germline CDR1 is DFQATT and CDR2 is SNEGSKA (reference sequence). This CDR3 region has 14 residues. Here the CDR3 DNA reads TGCAGTGCAAGAACCGGGACAGGGATCACTGAAGCTTTCTTT. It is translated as CSARTGTGITEAFF.

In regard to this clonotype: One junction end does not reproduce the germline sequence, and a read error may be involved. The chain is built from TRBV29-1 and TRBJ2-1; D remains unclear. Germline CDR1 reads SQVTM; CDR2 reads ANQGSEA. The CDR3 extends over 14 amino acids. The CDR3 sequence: CSAQPPTSYNGQFF. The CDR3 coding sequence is TGCAGCGCCCAGCCCCCAACCTCCTACAATGGGCAGTTCTTC.

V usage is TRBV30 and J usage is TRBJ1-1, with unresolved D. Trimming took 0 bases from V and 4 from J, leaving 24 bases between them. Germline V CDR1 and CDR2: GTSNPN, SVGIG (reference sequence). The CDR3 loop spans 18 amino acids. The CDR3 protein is CAWSVLISWSQKSTEAFF. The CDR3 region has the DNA TGTGCCTGGAGTGTACTTATTAGTTGGTCCCAGAAGAGCACTGAAGCTTTCTTT. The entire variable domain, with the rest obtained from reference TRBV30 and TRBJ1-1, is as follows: SQTIHQWPATLVQPVGSPLSLECTVEGTSNPNLYWYRQAAGRGLQLLFYSVGIGQISSEVPQNLSASRPQDRQFILSSKKLLLSDSGFYLCAWSVLISWSQKSTEAFFGQGTRLTVV.

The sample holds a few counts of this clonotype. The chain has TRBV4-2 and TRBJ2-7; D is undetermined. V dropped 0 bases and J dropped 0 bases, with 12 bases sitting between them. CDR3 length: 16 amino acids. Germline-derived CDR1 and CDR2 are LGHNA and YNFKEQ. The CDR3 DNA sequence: TGTGCCAGCAGCCAAGAAATCGGGCTGGCCTCCTACGAGCAGTACTTC. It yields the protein CASSQEIGLASYEQYF.

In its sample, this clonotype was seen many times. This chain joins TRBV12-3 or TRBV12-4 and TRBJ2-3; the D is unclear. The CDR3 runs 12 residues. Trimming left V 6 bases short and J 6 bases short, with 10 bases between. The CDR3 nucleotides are TGTGCCAGCAGGCTGGTTGCGGATACGCAGTATTTT. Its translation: CASRLVADTQYF.

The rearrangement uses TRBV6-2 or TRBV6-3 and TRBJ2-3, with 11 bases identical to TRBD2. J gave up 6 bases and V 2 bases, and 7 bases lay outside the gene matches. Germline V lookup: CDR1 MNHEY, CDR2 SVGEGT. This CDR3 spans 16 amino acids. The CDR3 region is CASSYGLAGGRDTQYF. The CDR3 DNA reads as TGTGCCAGCAGTTACGGGCTAGCGGGAGGTCGGGATACGCAGTATTTT.

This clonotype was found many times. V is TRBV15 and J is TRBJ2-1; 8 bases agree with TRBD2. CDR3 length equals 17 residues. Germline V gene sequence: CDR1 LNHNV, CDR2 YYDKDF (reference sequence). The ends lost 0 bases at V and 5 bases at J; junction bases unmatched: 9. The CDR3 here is CATSRDEGTRLHNEQFF. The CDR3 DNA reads TGTGCCACCAGCAGAGATGAGGGGACTAGACTCCACAATGAGCAGTTCTTC.

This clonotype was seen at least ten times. In nucleotides, the CDR3 is TGCAGCGTTGATGGGGGGATTGGACAGGGGGCCTACGAGCAGTACTTC. It specifies CSVDGGIGQGAYEQYF. This chain links TRBV29-1 with TRBJ2-7, with TRBD1 identical over 10 bases. The CDR3 is made up of 16 amino acids. Trimming at V came to 3 bases and at J to 2 bases, leaving 10 bases not matched to a gene. CDR1 is SQVTM, CDR2 ANQGSEA, per germline.